This entry lists 2 T cell receptor beta chains sequenced from one sample in a study of T cells in Graves' hyperthyroidism and ophthalmopathy. Amplified regions were TCR beta CDR3 sequences from RNA transcripts. Carried out on the TCR CDR3, a first-round RT-PCR used the HTBI primer set. TCRdb processed the multiplex PCR reads anew with MiXCR; each CDR3 protein has one entry. The sample holds 220,000 or so distinct CDR3 sequences, approximately 16% seen once. Sequencing was performed on blood. The origin of the receptors is a woman aged 18-29 years with Graves' ophthalmopathy.

The rearrangement joins TRBV5-4 to TRBJ1-4, with a weak D call TRBD1 (5 bases). The CDR3 runs to 16 residues. Germline assignment: CDR1 SGHNT and CDR2 YYREEE (reference sequence). Trimming cost V 0 bases and J 8 bases, with 17 bases left between them. Written as DNA, the CDR3 is TGTGCCAGCAGCTTGGGACCAGGGAGCGGCCTGGAAAAACTGTTTTTT. Encoded protein: CASSLGPGSGLEKLFF.

This clonotype was detected many times. V usage is TRBV7-2 and J usage is TRBJ2-1; 9 nucleotides match TRBD2. V was pared by 8 bases and J by 7 bases, with 6 bases of the junction left unmatched. The length of the CDR3 is 13 residues. CDR1 is SGHTA and CDR2 is FQGNSA in the germline V gene. The CDR3 region has the DNA TGTGCCAGCGAAGCGGGAGGTCGGAATGAGCAGTTCTTC. This translates into CASEAGGRNEQFF.